This TCR beta chain was captured in a study of low-dose radiotherapy and immunotherapy resistance in tumors. The V end was cut by 0 bases, the J end by 0 bases, with 12 bases between. The CDR3 runs 17 residues. From germline, CDR1 is DFQATT and CDR2 SNEGSKA (reference sequence). In its sample, this clonotype was seen a few times. Primers targeting TRAV and TRBV primed first-strand cDNA, covering alpha and beta chains. TCR amplification involved 20 PCR cycles with a constant-region primer and V-primer adapter. TCRdb reprocessed the reads with MiXCR, giving one entry per CDR3 protein. The repertoire consists of approximately 15,000 distinct CDR3 sequences, with over 55% occurring once and the leading ten covering over 6%.

This sequence joins TRBV20-1 and TRBJ1-6; D perhaps matches TRBD1 (6 bases). The TCR comes from a human donor with advanced metastatic prostate, ovarian, gallbladder or colorectal cancer (not recorded which). This table probably holds off-target reads from a library built for another chain. The DNA for the CDR3 is TGCAGTGCTAGAGATAACAGGGCAAACTCCTATAATTCACCCCTCCACTTT. It encodes CSARDNRANSYNSPLHF.